The rows below give T cell receptor beta chains drawn from one sample of a study of CD8 T cells in ankylosing spondylitis. TCRdb independently ran MiXCR on the 5' RACE reads; one entry per CDR3 protein. Among 300,000 to 350,000 distinct CDR3 sequences listed, under 15% were seen once. The material sequenced was blood, either unsorted or a sorted T cell fraction (not recorded which). The source is a male donor with ankylosing spondylitis or in good health (not recorded which). The CDR3 runs from the conserved cysteine through the conserved F or W. A D gene is named only where the DNA matches it firmly. Rows give clone size only sometimes, using once, few, many, or a class for an expanded clone.

v_gene	d_gene	j_gene	abundance	CDR3aa	CDR3nt
TRBV6-1	NA	TRBJ1-5	few	CASRGTDDSNQPQHF	TGTGCCAGCAGAGGGACGGATGATAGCAATCAGCCCCAGCATTTT
TRBV5-1	NA	TRBJ1-1	few	CASSPGLGNTEAFF	TGCGCCAGCAGCCCGGGGTTGGGCAACACTGAAGCTTTCTTT
TRBV29-1	NA	TRBJ2-5	NA	CSVGQNRETQYF	TGCAGCGTTGGACAAAACCGAGAGACCCAGTACTTC
TRBV5-1	TRBD1	TRBJ2-7	NA	CASSGSSGQTSYEQYF	TGCGCCAGCAGCGGAAGCTCGGGACAGACTTCCTACGAGCAGTACTTC
TRBV5-1	NA	TRBJ1-2	NA	CASSSDTIYGYTF	TGCGCCAGCAGCTCAGATACAATCTATGGCTACACCTTC
TRBV12-3/TRBV12-4	TRBD1	TRBJ1-2	many	CASSRGQGSGYTF	TGTGCCAGCAGTCGGGGACAGGGTTCTGGCTACACCTTC
TRBV4-2	TRBD2	TRBJ2-1	NA	CASSQVKTSADNEQFF	TGTGCCAGCAGCCAAGTGAAAACTAGCGCCGACAATGAGCAGTTCTTC
TRBV5-1	NA	TRBJ1-1	few	CASSLGQVGHGTEAFF	TGCGCCAGCAGCTTGGGGCAGGTAGGGCACGGCACTGAAGCTTTCTTT
TRBV11-2	TRBD1	TRBJ2-1	few	CASSADRGGEQFF	TGTGCCAGCAGCGCCGACAGGGGCGGTGAGCAGTTCTTC
TRBV12-3/TRBV12-4	TRBD2	TRBJ2-7	few	CASRMGLAYEQYF	TGTGCCAGCAGGATGGGACTAGCCTACGAGCAGTACTTC
TRBV6-1	TRBD1	TRBJ1-1	few	CASYRGRSTEAFF	TGTGCCAGCTACAGGGGGCGATCCACTGAAGCTTTCTTT
TRBV11-3	TRBD1	TRBJ2-1	few	CASSLNRDRAEFF	TGTGCCAGCAGCTTAAACCGGGACAGGGCTGAGTTCTTC
TRBV10-3	NA	TRBJ2-3	NA	CAIRGDGRLGTDTQYF	TGTGCCATCAGGGGGGACGGTCGTTTGGGCACAGATACGCAGTATTTT
TRBV5-1	NA	TRBJ2-5	few	CASSFEGLKTQYF	TGCGCCAGCAGCTTTGAAGGGTTGAAGACCCAGTACTTC
TRBV29-1	NA	TRBJ2-1	NA	CSVARGDEQFF	TGCAGCGTGGCCAGGGGAGATGAGCAGTTCTTC
TRBV11-2	TRBD2	TRBJ2-1	NA	CASSLERGTSKNEQFF	TGTGCCAGCAGCTTAGAAAGAGGGACTAGCAAGAATGAGCAGTTCTTC
TRBV6-5	TRBD2	TRBJ2-2	once	CASSYYGLAGGRNTGELFF	TGTGCCAGCAGTTACTATGGTCTAGCGGGGGGGCGTAACACCGGGGAGCTGTTTTTT
TRBV6-1	TRBD1	TRBJ2-1	NA	CASSRQGISVNEQFF	TGTGCCAGCAGTCGACAGGGGATTAGCGTCAATGAGCAGTTCTTC
TRBV20-1	NA	TRBJ2-5	NA	CSARVSGPGETQYF	TGCAGTGCTAGAGTCTCGGGACCCGGGGAGACCCAGTACTTC
TRBV5-1	TRBD1	TRBJ1-5	many	CASSSTPDRDEQPQHF	TGCGCCAGCAGCTCGACACCAGACAGGGATGAACAGCCCCAGCATTTT
TRBV12-3/TRBV12-4	NA	TRBJ2-1	few	CASSLLRIYEQFF	TGTGCCAGCAGTTTACTAAGGATATATGAGCAGTTCTTC
TRBV11-2	NA	TRBJ2-4	NA	CASSLDQGVSREKAKNIQYF	TGTGCCAGCAGCTTAGATCAAGGGGTGTCCCGGGAAAAAGCCAAAAACATTCAGTACTTC
TRBV7-9	NA	TRBJ2-7	many	CASSPGTPSYEQYF	TGTGCCAGCAGTCCCGGGACCCCCTCCTACGAGCAGTACTTC
TRBV4-1	NA	TRBJ2-4	NA	CASSQDTSHRAKNIQYF	TGCGCCAGCAGCCAAGATACTTCCCACAGGGCCAAAAACATTCAGTACTTC
TRBV11-2	TRBD2	TRBJ2-7	few	CASSLTSGVIFYEQYF	TGTGCCAGCAGCTTGACTAGCGGGGTTATCTTCTACGAGCAGTACTTC
TRBV2	TRBD1	TRBJ2-4	few	CASRDRANIQYF	TGTGCCAGCAGAGACAGGGCTAACATTCAGTACTTC
TRBV5-6	NA	TRBJ1-2	NA	CASSPGTGGTGYTF	TGTGCCAGCAGCCCCGGGACGGGGGGTACTGGCTACACCTTC
TRBV15	TRBD1	TRBJ1-5	few	CATSRGQGRGDSNQPQHF	TGTGCCACCAGCAGAGGACAGGGGCGGGGAGATAGCAATCAGCCCCAGCATTTT
TRBV3-1	TRBD1	TRBJ1-1	many	CASSPRGRTEAFF	TGTGCCAGCAGCCCCAGGGGGCGGACTGAAGCTTTCTTT
TRBV4-2	NA	TRBJ2-5	NA	CASSQGAGIGETQYF	TGTGCCAGCAGCCAAGGTGCGGGGATCGGAGAGACCCAGTACTTC
TRBV5-6	NA	TRBJ1-5	many	CASSRDRNQPQHF	TGTGCCAGCAGTCGCGACCGGAATCAGCCCCAGCATTTT
TRBV10-3	NA	TRBJ1-2	NA	CAISGGGGDTLNYGYTF	TGTGCCATCAGTGGGGGAGGCGGAGACACCCTGAACTATGGCTACACCTTC
TRBV3-1	NA	TRBJ1-6	NA	CASSPRPDSPLHF	TGTGCCAGCAGCCCTCGTCCCGATTCACCCCTCCACTTT
TRBV20-1	NA	TRBJ1-3	few	CSARANSGNTIYF	TGCAGTGCTAGAGCGAACAGTGGAAACACCATATATTTT
TRBV5-6	TRBD1	TRBJ1-6	NA	CASSLVDRGSPLHF	TGTGCCAGCAGCTTGGTGGACAGGGGTTCACCCCTCCACTTT
TRBV20-1	TRBD1	TRBJ2-7	many	CSAGPGQGYEQYF	TGCAGTGCTGGTCCGGGACAGGGCTACGAGCAGTACTTC
TRBV5-5	TRBD1	TRBJ1-5	many	CASSPWDSLYSNQPQHF	TGTGCCAGCAGCCCATGGGACAGCCTTTATAGCAATCAGCCCCAGCATTTT